This T cell receptor (beta chain) was found in a study of radiation and T cells in renal cell carcinoma. The CDR3 covers 13 residues. V lost 8 bases to trimming and J lost 4 bases; unmatched junction nucleotides: 7. Germline CDR1 is LNHDA and CDR2 is SQIVND (reference sequence). Profiling relied on immunoSEQ multiplex PCR, and the TCRdb table lists in-frame clones only, not all of them. The data hold 130,000 or so clones, with more than 70% observed a single time. The time point is: baseline pretreatment blood. Treatment described: 15 Gy SBRT to primary tumor, nephrectomy 4 weeks later. The sample was blood, taken from a patient whose treatment included radiotherapy and nephrectomy. The clonotype was recovered from a woman aged 45-65 years with renal cell carcinoma. The genes are TRBV19 and TRBJ1-2; TRBD1 matches 7 bases. CDR3 loop: CASQTGSRYGYTF. The CDR3 DNA reads as TGTGCCAGTCAGACAGGGAGCCGCTATGGCTACACCTTC.